The present TCR beta chain was sequenced within a study of T cell responses to AZD1222 COVID-19 vaccine. The study's findings and limits: Receipt of two AZD1222 doses was followed by a rise in Spike-specific TCR breadth and depth. Clonal diversity was possibly underestimated, and the donors were mostly white British, with more females. Only 5 to 7 AZD1222 recipients were seropositive at baseline. All repertoire sampling was performed exclusively after the peak T cell response.

Notes on this clone: Its target is unknown.

The CDR3 consists of 17 residues. The germline CDR1 and CDR2 sequences are MNHEY and SMNVEV (reference sequence). The junction had 12 bases not matched to a gene; V was cut back by 6 bases and J by 0 bases. Some clones are missing from TCRdb's copy, which holds only in-frame ones; the method was immunoSEQ multiplex PCR. The table lists some 170,000 clones, 80% to 90% of them singletons. The chain uses TRBV27 and TRBJ2-3, with 7 nucleotides matching TRBD1. Source: peripheral blood, taken 28 days after the second dose of the MenACWY control vaccine. The TCR was taken from an adult who received the MenACWY meningococcal vaccine as a control. The CDR3 spells CASSFTGTVLSTDTQYF. In nucleotides, the CDR3 is TGTGCCAGCAGCTTTACCGGGACAGTGCTCAGCACAGATACGCAGTATTTT.